Given below is one T cell receptor beta chain in context. What it binds is unknown. From blood CD8+ and CD4+ T cells, TCR beta sequences were generated. Multiple sclerosis controls were treatment-naive patients with stable or active relapsing-remitting disease. These data originate in a study of CD8 T cells in Susac syndrome. Study results and caveats: The study's TCR sequencing and HLA analysis drew on a certain number of individuals. That number was acknowledged as relatively small.

The CDR3 is 14 residues long. V was cut by 5 bases and J by 7 bases, with 18 bases left in between. Reverse transcription used 0.5 to 1 ug RNA and random hexamers. The authors amplified TCR beta CDR3 across 54 Vbeta and 13 Jbeta using immunoSEQ multiplex PCR. TCRdb recomputed calls from the immunoSEQ multiplex PCR reads with MiXCR, one row per CDR3 protein. Of around 300,000 distinct CDR3 sequences listed, about 82% were seen once; the top ten hold around 0.2%. The sequencing sample was made of CD8+ T cells from PBMCs. The receptor was derived from a human donor with multiple sclerosis. V gene TRBV12-3 or TRBV12-4 combines with J gene TRBJ2-7; no reliable D call. DNA of the CDR3: TGTGCCAGCAGTCTGGGCAGGTCCGCGATTGAGCAGTACTTC. Its protein product is CASSLGRSAIEQYF.